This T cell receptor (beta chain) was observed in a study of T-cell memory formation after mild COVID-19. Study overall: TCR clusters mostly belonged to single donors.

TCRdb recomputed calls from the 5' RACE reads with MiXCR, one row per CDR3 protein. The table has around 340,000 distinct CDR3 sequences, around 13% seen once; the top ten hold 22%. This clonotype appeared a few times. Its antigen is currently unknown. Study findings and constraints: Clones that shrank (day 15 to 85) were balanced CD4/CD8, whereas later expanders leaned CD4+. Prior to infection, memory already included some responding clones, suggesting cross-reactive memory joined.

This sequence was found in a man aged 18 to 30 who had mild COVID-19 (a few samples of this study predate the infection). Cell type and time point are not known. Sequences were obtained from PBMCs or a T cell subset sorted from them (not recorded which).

The chain's CDR3 is CASSLVSGARDEKLFF. The DNA of the CDR3 is TGTGCCAGCAGCTTAGTTTCCGGGGCTAGAGATGAAAAACTGTTTTTT. V is TRBV7-2 and J is TRBJ1-4; tentative D call: TRBD1 (5 bases). Germline V gene sequence: CDR1 SGHTA, CDR2 FQGNSA. The V end was cut by 1 base, the J end by 6 bases, with 15 bases between. The CDR3 has 16 residues.